This TCR beta chain was documented in a study of blood T cell repertoires in COVID-19. Study-wide context: Researchers got acute and convalescent COVID-19 samples from the United States, Italy and Spain. Sources were T cells, B-cell-depleted T cells, or PBMCs; the material itself was cDNA or gDNA.

With 4 bases clipped from V and 0 bases from J, the junction kept 4 bases outside the gene matches. This CDR3 has 14 residues. Germline CDR1 reads SGHNT; CDR2 reads YYREEE (reference sequence). Per the authors' pipeline: By means of reference gene primer amplification, nucleated cell counts were estimated. Using immunoSEQ multiplex PCR, the repertoire was profiled, and TCRdb retains in-frame clones only, with some absent. From that table come the V and J calls and clone size; the DNA was used to work out D and trimming. The table records approximately 100,000 clones, around 86% of them present only once.

The sample taken for sequencing was peripheral blood. This chain uses TRBV5-4 with TRBJ2-7, with TRBD2 matching over 7 bases. This sequence was found in a middle-aged man with acute or convalescent COVID-19. The chain's CDR3 is CASSKGLSSYEQYF. The CDR3 coding sequence is TGTGCCAGCAGCAAGGGACTAAGCTCCTACGAGCAGTACTTC.